The 11 T cell receptor beta chains below come from one sample, sequenced in a study of breast tumors, draining lymph nodes, adjacent tissues. One entry per CDR3 protein results from TCRdb running MiXCR on the multiplex PCR reads. The repertoire has some 230,000 distinct CDR3 sequences, under 40% of them found once; the top ten carry 3.6%. The lymph nodes were axillary draining lymph nodes from breast cancer patients. The sequencing sample was made of axillary lymph node tissue. The receptors originated from a female donor with breast cancer. Some clones in this sample may be carry-over from other donors' samples.

This clonotype was observed many times. Here the CDR3 DNA reads TGCGCCAGCAGCTTGGCCGGGACTAGCGAGCAGTACTTC. This codes for CASSLAGTSEQYF. The gene calls are TRBV5-1 and TRBJ2-7; 8 bases align to TRBD2. J lost 6 bases, V lost 0 bases, and 2 bases had no gene match. Germline loops: CDR1 SGHRS, CDR2 YFSETQ. The length of the CDR3 is 13 residues.

V is TRBV12-3 or TRBV12-4 and J is TRBJ2-1, with 7 bases identical to TRBD2. This CDR3 has 14 amino acids. With V trimmed by 0 bases and J by 8 bases, 4 bases remained unmatched. The CDR3 loop reads CASSLAGGRDEQFF. The CDR3 coding sequence is TGTGCCAGCAGTTTAGCGGGAGGGAGAGATGAGCAGTTCTTC.

The rearrangement uses TRBV7-2 and TRBJ2-3, with 8 bases fitting TRBD2. Germline V gives CDR1 SGHTA, CDR2 FQGNSA. This CDR3 spans 15 amino acids. V lost 4 bases, J lost 6 bases, and 9 bases stayed unmatched. CDR3 DNA: TGTGCCAGCAGCTGGGTCGGGGGGGCAGGTGATACGCAGTATTTT. As protein: CASSWVGGAGDTQYF.

This chain links TRBV29-1 with TRBJ2-1; TRBD1 matches 11 bases. The germline CDR1 and CDR2 sequences are SQVTM and ANQGSEA. The CDR3 length is 15 residues. V was clipped by 6 bases and J by 2 bases; unmatched bases: 6. The CDR3 region is CSVTGQGATYNEQFF. CDR3 sequence (DNA): TGCAGCGTAACCGGACAGGGGGCCACCTACAATGAGCAGTTCTTC.

This clonotype showed up many times. The chain joins TRBV4-1 to TRBJ2-7, with 10 bases identical to TRBD1. Trimming at V came to 0 bases and at J to 3 bases, leaving 5 bases not matched to a gene. The length of the CDR3 is 16 residues. Germline loops: CDR1 MGHRA, CDR2 YSYEKL. CDR3 sequence reads: CASSQDRGQGVYEQYF. The DNA for the CDR3 is TGCGCCAGCAGCCAAGATCGTGGACAGGGGGTCTACGAGCAGTACTTC.

Concerning this clonotype itself: A much larger clone lies a single base off, so this may be a read error. The V and J genes are TRBV11-3 and TRBJ1-3; D is possibly TRBD1 (5 bases). Per germline, CDR1 SGHNT and CDR2 YENEEA. The V gene lost 1 base and the J gene lost 4 bases, with 14 bases spanning the gap. This CDR3 has 16 amino acids. CDR3 bases: TGTGCCAGCAGCTTAGGACCGGGGCCAAGAGGAAACACCATATATTTT. Protein product: CASSLGPGPRGNTIYF.

The V call is TRBV7-6, the J call TRBJ2-1; D might be TRBD1 or TRBD2, each matching 7 bases. The CDR3 sequence is 16 residues long. Germline assignment: CDR1 SGHVS and CDR2 FNYEAQ. Trimming removed 2 bases at V and 2 bases at J, with 13 bases between. CDR3 bases: TGTGCCAGCAGCTTACAGACAGGGAGGGCCTACAATGAGCAGTTCTTC. Protein: CASSLQTGRAYNEQFF. Filled out from reference TRBV7-6 and TRBJ2-1, the complete variable domain reads GAGVSQSPRYKVTKRGQDVALRCDPISGHVSLYWYRQALGQGPEFLTYFNYEAQQDKSGLPNDRFSAERPEGSISTLTIQRTEQRDSAMYRCASSLQTGRAYNEQFFGPGTRLTVL.

Of note for this clonotype: Since a much larger clone is just one base distant, this may be a read error. V is TRBV20-1 and J is TRBJ2-1; 13 bases fit TRBD2. This CDR3 has 14 amino acids. V shed 6 bases, J shed 9 bases, and the junction held 8 bases outside the gene matches. The germline V gene encodes CDR1 DFQATT and CDR2 SNEGSKA (reference sequence). The CDR3 reads CSAGLAGAVAEQFF. CDR3 DNA sequence: TGCAGTGCCGGACTAGCGGGAGCCGTGGCTGAGCAGTTCTTC.

The chain employs TRBV19 and TRBJ2-5; maybe TRBD2 (5 bases). Germline CDR1 reads LNHDA; CDR2 reads SQIVND (reference sequence). The CDR3 has 14 amino acids. Trimming shortened V by 4 bases and J by 9 bases, and 18 bases separated the two germline ends. CDR3 nucleotide sequence: TGTGCCAGTAGTAAGTCGAGGGAAGTGCAGCCCCAGTACTTC. It specifies CASSKSREVQPQYF.

The CDR3: CASSQVGVPYEQYF. DNA for the CDR3: TGCGCCAGCAGCCAGGTGGGGGTCCCCTACGAGCAGTACTTC. The genes are TRBV4-1 and TRBJ2-7, with D perhaps TRBD1 or TRBD2 (5 bases each). V lost 3 bases to trimming and J lost 2 bases, with 11 bases between them. The CDR3 spans 14 residues. Germline lookup yields CDR1 MGHRA and CDR2 YSYEKL.

The rearrangement uses TRBV9 and TRBJ2-2; D gene unclear. CDR1 and CDR2 from the germline V gene are SGDLS and YYNGEE. The CDR3 has 14 residues. V dropped 0 bases and J dropped 1 base, with 4 bases sitting between them. The CDR3 region has the DNA TGTGCCAGCAGCGTAGTTGGGAACACCGGGGAGCTGTTTTTT. Its protein product is CASSVVGNTGELFF. The variable domain in full, with the rest retrieved from reference TRBV9 and TRBJ2-2, is DSGVTQTPKHLITATGQRVTLRCSPRSGDLSVYWYQQSLDQGLQFLIQYYNGEERAKGNILERFSAQQFPDLHSELNLSSLELGDSALYFCASSVVGNTGELFFGEGSRLTVL.